The clone carrying this T cell receptor beta chain was counted a few times. The PBMCs studied were ones that came from around 10 ml fresh peripheral blood. With V trimmed by 3 bases and J by 7 bases, 8 bases remained unmatched. The CDR3 runs to 15 residues. The investigators amplified TCR beta CDR3 regions from RNA transcripts. In the first-round RT-PCR of the TCR CDR3, the HTBI primer set was used. MiXCR, applied by TCRdb to the multiplex PCR reads, yields one record per CDR3 protein. The data contain under 550,000 distinct CDR3 sequences, just under 20% of them singletons. These data come from a study of T cells in Graves' hyperthyroidism and ophthalmopathy.

This chain connects TRBV12-3 or TRBV12-4 to TRBJ1-5, with 8 bases lining up with TRBD1. Sequenced: blood. The sequence came from a man aged 40-50 years with Graves' ophthalmopathy. This CDR3 reads CASSLQGALGQPQHF. CDR3 bases: TGTGCCAGCAGTTTGCAGGGGGCGTTGGGACAGCCCCAGCATTTT.